Listed here is a single TCR beta chain. What it binds is unknown. The data originate from a study of cytomegalovirus exposure and HLA in healthy donors. General observations from the study: Further analysis, carried out later, found HLA-associated TCR beta chains more clonally expanded than equally common other chains. CMV serostatus stood as the only immune exposure information on hand.

The PCR had 60 Vbeta and 13 Jbeta primers. The protocol was immunoSEQ multiplex PCR, while the TCRdb copy is restricted to in-frame clones and leaves out a portion. The repertoire holds 60,000 to 80,000 clones, with roughly 75% as singletons. The CDR3 consists of 13 residues. V was clipped by 5 bases and J by 7 bases, with 14 bases between them. Germline CDR1 and CDR2: GTSNPN and SVGIG (reference sequence). Sequenced sample: PBMCs. This receptor was taken from a woman aged 30 to 39 in good health and CMV-seronegative. The chain has TRBV30 and TRBJ1-4; D not certain. In DNA, the CDR3 is TGTGCCTGGGCATCCTTTCGGGGTGAAAAACTGTTTTTT. Encoded protein: CAWASFRGEKLFF.